This T cell receptor beta chain stems from a study of T cells in Graves' hyperthyroidism and ophthalmopathy (dated by TCRdb to the late 2010s). The study in broad terms: Peripheral blood samples were taken at initial diagnosis, before any treatment was given. For training and testing, the approximately 97 patients in the discovery cohort were randomly divided in a 7:3 ratio. After blood sampling, hyperthyroidism patients were treated with methimazole at a starting dose of 30 mg daily, and ophthalmopathy patients were treated with high-dose intravenous methylprednisolone. Prospective prediction of ophthalmopathy was tested in an independent validation cohort consisting of some 20 hyperthyroidism patients and approximately 16 patients who later progressed to ophthalmopathy. The study also compared thyroid tissue and blood T-cell repertoires from several Graves' hyperthyroidism patients. According to the paper, TCR Vbeta CDR3 sequencing was carried out on about 140 peripheral blood samples, which came from fewer than 50 ophthalmopathy, around 74 hyperthyroidism and roughly 17 progressor patients. To identify distinguishing TCR V-J signatures, a discovery cohort of about 100 patients was used, comprising fewer than 45 with Graves' ophthalmopathy and some 57 with stable Graves' hyperthyroidism.

Comments on this clonotype: The antigen this receptor binds is unknown. Base quality data are lacking; no much larger clone is found one base away.

The TCR beta CDR3 regions were amplified from the RNA transcripts. The TCR CDR3 was subjected to a first round of RT-PCR using the HTBI primer set and the Qiagen OneStep RT-PCR kit. Libraries were constructed in a second round of multiplex PCR, after which size selection and purification were carried out. Paired-end sequencing of the libraries was performed with 100 bp reads on an Illumina HiSeq2000. Under the source paper's analysis protocol: Raw data were processed with SOAPnuke, discarding reads with adapters, uncalled bases, mean Phred below 15, or no exact constant-primer or identifier match. COPE v1.2.5 was used to merge the high-quality paired reads, and each unique nucleotide sequence was defined as a clonotype. Clonotypes were aligned to IMGT TRBV, TRBD and TRBJ reference segments using MiTCR v1.1. The analysis included only V-J combinations with a frequency above 0.0001, which together covered roughly 99% of the repertoires. A TCS score was defined as the ratio between F50 (clonal expansion) and ExV (chaos), using BLOSUM62-based TCRdist between CDR3 peptides within each V-J. Welch's t-statistics and random forest reduced several hundred V-J features to 13, which were used in a naive Bayes classifier (R e1071). The similarity between thyroid and blood repertoires was quantified using the Morisita-Horn index. The public reads were reanalyzed by TCRdb: fastp trimming at Q25, MiXCR alignment, in-frame beta chains only. Each record represents a unique CDR3 protein, reported with the most common genes and DNA among its rows. Here the V and J calls rest on TCRdb's processing, not on the authors' analysis. The sample table holds nearly 750,000 distinct CDR3 sequences, of which approximately 36% were seen once. In total, the top ten clones hold around 30% of the sample.

Stable Graves' hyperthyroidism was defined as the absence of progression to ophthalmopathy over 18 months of follow-up. Hyperthyroidism patients were newly diagnosed, with disease duration under 2 months, and aged 18 to 65 years. Any patient with an uncontrolled infection, another autoimmune disease, pregnancy or lactation was excluded. Clinical symptoms, serum thyroxine and TRAb, thyroid ultrasound, and orbital computed tomography formed the basis for the diagnoses. PBMCs were separated from 8 to 10 ml of fresh peripheral blood using Ficoll-Paque density gradient centrifugation. Total RNA was extracted with Trizol reagent, and quality was checked on an Agilent 2100 Bioanalyzer. What the authors observed across the whole study: A 13 V-J signature model separated ophthalmopathy from stable hyperthyroidism, with roughly 88% sensitivity and about 81% specificity in cross-validation and 80%/75% in testing. Sample size was not statistically predetermined, and blinding of investigators to group allocation was not performed. Blood samples also contained most of the expanded thyroid clonotypes (frequency above 0.001), which suggests that blood repertoires may reflect thyroid immune responses. In validation, the model predicted progression to ophthalmopathy a median of 6.5 months before onset, with 65% to 71% sensitivity and about 72% specificity.

This receptor was obtained from a woman between 40 and 50 years old with Graves' hyperthyroidism. The sequencing sample was made of blood.

The DNA is TGTGCCAGCTCAACGGGACAGGGAGTAAATTCACCCCTCCACTTT. This sequence encodes CASSTGQGVNSPLHF. The sequence links TRBV24-1 to TRBJ1-6; 9 central nucleotides agree with TRBD1. The CDR3 sequence holds 15 residues, the cysteine and phenylalanine included. The entry retains the CDR3 DNA only, 45 bases that are in frame from base 1. From the germline V gene, CDR1 is KGHDR and CDR2 is SFDVKD. After removal of 11 bases from V and 7 bases from J, the junction retains 11 bases not matched to a gene.